These 21 T cell receptor beta chains were sequenced from one sample in a study of OX40 agonist ivuxolimab in advanced cancers. The method was immunoSEQ multiplex PCR; TCRdb's version includes in-frame clones alone and lacks a portion of them. The sample includes about 64,000 clones, approximately 88% of them seen just once. The specimen was CD4+ or CD8+ T cells sorted from blood, collected in a trial of the OX40 agonist ivuxolimab. The receptor source for this set is an adult with an advanced solid tumor such as melanoma, head and neck, liver or kidney cancer.

The V and J genes are TRBV10-3 and TRBJ2-1; 7 bases are shared with TRBD2. Trimming at V came to 10 bases and at J to 4 bases, leaving 1 base not matched to a gene. This CDR3 region has 11 residues. The V gene's germline CDR1 is ENHRY and CDR2 SYGVKD. CDR3 amino acids: CATGGYNEQFF. The CDR3 bases are TGTGCCACCGGGGGGTACAATGAGCAGTTCTTC.

The J gene is TRBJ1-4, the V gene TRBV19; TRBD1 agrees at 8 bases. CDR3 length: 13 residues. The germline V gene has CDR1 LNHDA and CDR2 SQIVND (reference sequence). After removal of 5 bases from V and 8 bases from J, the junction contained 4 bases not matched to a gene. CDR3 bases: TGTGCCAGTAGTTCAGGGGGCGTAGAAAAACTGTTTTTT. Translated, it gives CASSSGGVEKLFF.

This clone was detected a few times. V gene TRBV7-9 combines with J gene TRBJ2-1; unclear D gene. Germline CDR1 and CDR2: SEHNR and FQNEAQ (reference sequence). Trimming took 1 base from V and 6 from J, leaving 7 bases between them. The CDR3 runs 13 residues. CDR3 sequence: CASSLGALNEQFF. DNA of the CDR3: TGTGCCAGCAGCTTAGGGGCCCTCAATGAGCAGTTCTTC.

The chain joins TRBV30 to TRBJ2-1; TRBD2 matches at 7 bases. CDR1 and CDR2 (germline): GTSNPN, SVGIG (reference sequence). The CDR3 contains 13 residues. Germline trimming cut 5 bases from V and 5 bases from J; bases unmatched to any gene: 6. The CDR3 DNA reads TGTGCCTGGGGGGGACTACTGAACAATGAGCAGTTCTTC. It yields the protein CAWGGLLNNEQFF.

This sequence joins TRBV29-1 and TRBJ1-2; TRBD1 might be the D (5 bases). CDR1 SQVTM and CDR2 ANQGSEA come from the germline V gene. This CDR3 is built from 12 residues. The germline V and J ends were trimmed by 3 bases and 4 bases, with 9 bases remaining between them. In nucleotides, the CDR3 is TGCAGCGTTGATTCGGGACCCTATGGCTACACCTTC. This encodes CSVDSGPYGYTF.

This clone was seen a single time. The rearrangement joins TRBV10-2 to TRBJ2-1; D is possibly TRBD2 (5 bases). Trimming took off 4 bases at V and 0 bases at J, with 13 bases between the two ends. This CDR3 spans 16 amino acids. CDR1 WSHSY and CDR2 SAAADI come from the germline V gene. CDR3 sequence reads: CASSGETGSSYNEQFF. CDR3 nucleotide sequence: TGCGCCAGCAGTGGTGAAACGGGAAGCTCCTACAATGAGCAGTTCTTC.

The gene calls are TRBV7-9 and TRBJ2-7; 7 bases are shared with TRBD1. The CDR3 runs 14 residues. Losses at the gene ends were 5 bases for V and 5 bases for J; bases not matched to a gene: 9. CDR1 is SEHNR and CDR2 is FQNEAQ in the germline V gene (reference sequence). The CDR3, as DNA: TGTGCCAGCAGCACCGGGACAGAGGTCCACGAGCAGTACTTC. Translated: CASSTGTEVHEQYF.

This clone has a single count. The V and J genes are TRBV6-1 and TRBJ1-5; the match to TRBD1 covers 9 bases. With 8 bases clipped from V and 5 bases from J, the junction kept 4 bases outside the gene matches. Per germline, CDR1 MNHNS and CDR2 SASEGT. The CDR3 runs 13 residues. Here the CDR3 DNA reads TGTGCCAGCTCTACAGGGGGCGATCAGCCCCAGCATTTT. This encodes CASSTGGDQPQHF.

This clone turned up a few times. The genes are TRBV5-1 and TRBJ1-3, with D unclear. Germline V gene lookup returns CDR1 SGHRS and CDR2 YFSETQ. The CDR3 runs 14 residues. With 4 bases removed from V and 3 bases from J, the gap between germline ends came to 11 bases. Here the CDR3 reads CASSPLSNGNTIYF. In DNA, the CDR3 is TGCGCCAGCAGCCCCTTAAGCAATGGAAACACCATATATTTT.

A note on this clone: Germline is not matched at one junction end, which may reflect a read error. The same CDR3 arises from other DNA sequences in this sample as well. This chain uses TRBV28 with TRBJ1-5; TRBD1 matches at 7 bases. Germline values: CDR1 MDHEN, CDR2 SYDVKM. CDR3 length equals 15 residues. The DNA for the CDR3 is TGTGCCAGCAGTTCACAGGGGATTTCCAATCAACCCCAGCATTTT. Encoded protein: CASSSQGISNQPQHF.

The chain recombines TRBV5-1 with TRBJ1-2, with a possible D match to TRBD1 (5 bases). CDR1 is SGHRS and CDR2 is YFSETQ in the germline V gene. Trimming pared 3 bases from V and 5 bases from J, leaving 17 bases between. This CDR3 has 15 residues. Here the CDR3 DNA reads TGCGCCAGCAGCTCACTTCCAGGGACGGAATATGGCTACACCTTC. Translated, it gives CASSSLPGTEYGYTF.

The J gene is TRBJ2-6, the V gene TRBV4-3, with D hard to call. The CDR3 extends over 16 amino acids. Trimming took 0 bases from V and 0 from J, leaving 6 bases between them. Germline-derived CDR1 and CDR2 are LGHNA and YSLEER. DNA of the CDR3: TGCGCCAGCAGCCAAGATGTCAGCTCTGGGGCCAACGTCCTGACTTTC. Protein product: CASSQDVSSGANVLTF.

The gene calls are TRBV11-1 and TRBJ1-6; D is unclear. CDR3 size: 15 residues. Looked up from germline, CDR1 is SGHAT and CDR2 is FQDESV (reference sequence). Trimming shortened V by 5 bases and J by 5 bases, and 13 bases separated the two germline ends. CDR3 DNA sequence: TGTGCCAGCAGCCCCTCAGGTGGGGATAATTCACCCCTCCACTTT. Its translation: CASSPSGGDNSPLHF. Looking up the rest from reference TRBV11-1 and TRBJ1-6 gives the full variable domain: EAEVAQSPRYKITEKSQAVAFWCDPISGHATLYWYRQILGQGPELLVQFQDESVVDDSQLPKDRFSAERLKGVDSTLKIQPAELGDSAMYLCASSPSGGDNSPLHFGNGTRLTVT.

The chain combines TRBV6-5 with TRBJ2-7; D gene uncertain. The germline V and J ends were trimmed by 0 bases and 3 bases, with 6 bases remaining between them. In germline, CDR1 is MNHEY, CDR2 SVGAGI. CDR3 length equals 13 residues. The chain's CDR3 is CASSYSSSYEQYF. CDR3 sequence (DNA): TGTGCCAGCAGTTACTCGAGCAGCTACGAGCAGTACTTC.

The chain has TRBV11-2 and TRBJ1-2, with D tentatively TRBD1 (5 bases). Germline V CDR1 and CDR2: SGHAT, FQNNGV. V was cut by 5 bases and J by 5 bases, with 12 bases left in between. The CDR3 runs to 13 residues. In DNA, the CDR3 is TGTGCCAGCAGCCACCATAGGGGTTATGGCTACACCTTC. Residues: CASSHHRGYGYTF.

This clone was observed a single time. V gene TRBV5-4 combines with J gene TRBJ2-5; D possibly matches TRBD1 or TRBD2 (5 bases each). Trimming stripped 0 bases from V and 2 bases from J, with 11 bases between. CDR3 size: 15 residues. Per the germline V gene, CDR1 is SGHNT and CDR2 is YYREEE (reference sequence). DNA for the CDR3: TGTGCCAGCAGCTTGGTCGGGGACCAACAAGAGACCCAGTACTTC. Translated: CASSLVGDQQETQYF.

This rearrangement joins TRBV25-1 to TRBJ2-7, with TRBD2 matching 12 bases. Trimming cost V 3 bases and J 6 bases; bases outside gene matches: 6. The germline V gene encodes CDR1 MGHDK and CDR2 SYGVNS. The CDR3 spans 15 residues. The CDR3 loop is CASSDAGLAGIEQYF. CDR3 DNA: TGTGCCAGCAGTGACGCAGGACTAGCGGGGATCGAGCAGTACTTC.

This clone appeared a single time. The chain uses TRBV5-4 and TRBJ1-1; TRBD1 agrees at 11 bases. With V trimmed by 4 bases and J by 5 bases, 4 bases remained unmatched. CDR1 is SGHNT and CDR2 is YYREEE in the germline V gene (reference sequence). This CDR3 has 14 residues. The CDR3 nucleotides read TGTGCCAGCAGCAAGGGACAGGGGGGAACTGAAGCTTTCTTT. Amino acid sequence: CASSKGQGGTEAFF.

This chain joins TRBV18 and TRBJ1-1; 9 bases are a match to TRBD1. Trimming at V came to 0 bases and at J to 7 bases, leaving 9 bases not matched to a gene. CDR3 size: 16 residues. CDR1 and CDR2 from the germline V gene are KGHSH and LQKENI. The CDR3 sequence is CASSPPFGGTGNEAFF. In DNA form, the CDR3 reads TGTGCCAGCTCACCACCCTTCGGCGGGACAGGGAATGAAGCTTTCTTT.

V and J are TRBV18 and TRBJ2-7, with 8 bases lining up with TRBD2. Losses at the gene ends were 3 bases for V and 3 bases for J; bases not matched to a gene: 19. Germline lookup yields CDR1 KGHSH and CDR2 LQKENI. The CDR3 has 19 amino acids. The DNA of the CDR3 is TGTGCCAGCTCACCCCTAAGGGGACTAGTGATGGGGAGGGGCTACGAGCAGTACTTC. As protein: CASSPLRGLVMGRGYEQYF.

This rearrangement joins TRBV29-1 to TRBJ2-4; D gene uncertain. Germline CDR1 is SQVTM and CDR2 is ANQGSEA. The CDR3 contains 11 residues. Trimming pared 7 bases from V and 0 bases from J, leaving 4 bases between. CDR3: CSGTAKNIQYF. CDR3 bases: TGCAGCGGGACAGCCAAAAACATTCAGTACTTC.